The entry below describes one TCR beta chain. Its target is not known. Mismatch with germline at one junction end may stem from a read error. This sample was included in a study of early T cells in non-severe SARS-CoV-2 infection. Researchers tagged individual cDNA molecules with unique molecular identifiers. TCRdb ran MiXCR on the 5' RACE reads and lists one entry per CDR3 protein. The sample yields about 63,000 distinct CDR3 sequences, 10% to 15% seen once. The CDR3 runs 12 residues. Germline CDR1 and CDR2: LGHNT and FRNRAP. The study, taken as a whole, reports: There was a bias toward anti-spike CD8 responses in VDJdb matching, which missed private and CD4 specificities.

The V call is TRBV12-5, the J call TRBJ1-2; D is possibly TRBD1 (6 bases). The sample consisted of whole blood. This clonotype was sampled from an adult who was a healthcare worker with PCR-confirmed SARS-CoV-2 infection or an uninfected control (not recorded which). The CDR3: CSSGSSPGHLIF. The DNA for the CDR3 is TGTTCTAGTGGCTCATCCCCGGGACACCTTATTTTC.